The sequence of this T cell receptor (beta chain) was determined in a study of blood T cell repertoires in COVID-19. Profiling relied on immunoSEQ multiplex PCR, and the TCRdb table lists in-frame clones only, not all of them. Here the sample spans 400,000 to 450,000 clones, 70% to 90% being singletons. The germline CDR1 and CDR2 sequences are LGHNA and YNFKEQ. Trimming took off 0 bases at V and 5 bases at J, with 6 bases between the two ends. The CDR3 spans 13 residues. Material for sequencing was peripheral blood. The receptor was isolated from a man between 18 and 35 years old with COVID-19, enrolled during active disease. The chain is built from TRBV4-2 and TRBJ2-3; D ambiguous. The DNA of the CDR3 is TGTGCCAGCAGCCAAGATCGTAAAGATACGCAGTATTTT. It yields the protein CASSQDRKDTQYF.